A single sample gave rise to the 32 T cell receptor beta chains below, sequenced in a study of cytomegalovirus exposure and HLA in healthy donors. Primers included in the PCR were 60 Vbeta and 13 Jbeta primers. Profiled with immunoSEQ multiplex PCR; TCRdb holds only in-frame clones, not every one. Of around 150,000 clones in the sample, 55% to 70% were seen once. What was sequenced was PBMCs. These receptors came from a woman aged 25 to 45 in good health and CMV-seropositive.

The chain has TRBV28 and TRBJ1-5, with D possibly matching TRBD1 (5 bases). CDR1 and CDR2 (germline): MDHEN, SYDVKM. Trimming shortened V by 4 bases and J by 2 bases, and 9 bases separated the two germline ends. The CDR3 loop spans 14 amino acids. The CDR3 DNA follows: TGTGCCAGCAGTTATGGGGCAGGCAATCAGCCCCAGCATTTT. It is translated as CASSYGAGNQPQHF. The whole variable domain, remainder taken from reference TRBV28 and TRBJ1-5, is DVKVTQSSRYLVKRTGEKVFLECVQDMDHENMFWYRQDPGLGLRLIYFSYDVKMKEKGDIPEGYSVSREKKERFSLILESASTNQTSMYLCASSYGAGNQPQHFGDGTRLSIL.

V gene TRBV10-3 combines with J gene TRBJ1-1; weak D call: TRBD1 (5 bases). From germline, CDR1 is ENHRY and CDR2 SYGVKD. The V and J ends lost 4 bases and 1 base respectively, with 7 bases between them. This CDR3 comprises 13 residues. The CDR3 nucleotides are TGTGCCATCAGTGTTGGGGCGAACACTGAAGCTTTCTTT. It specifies CAISVGANTEAFF.

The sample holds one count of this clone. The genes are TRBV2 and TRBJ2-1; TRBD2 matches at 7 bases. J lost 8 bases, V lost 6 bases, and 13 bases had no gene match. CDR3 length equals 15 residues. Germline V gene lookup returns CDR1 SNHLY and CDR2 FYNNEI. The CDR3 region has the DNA TGTGCCAGCAGAGGAACGACTAGCTCATTAGATGAGCAGTTCTTC. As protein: CASRGTTSSLDEQFF.

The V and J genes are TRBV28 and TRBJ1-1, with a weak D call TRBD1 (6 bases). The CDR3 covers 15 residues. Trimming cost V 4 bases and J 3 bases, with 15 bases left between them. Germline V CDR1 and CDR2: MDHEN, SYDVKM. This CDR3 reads CASSYAGAGDTEAFF. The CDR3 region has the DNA TGTGCCAGCAGTTATGCAGGGGCCGGGGACACTGAAGCTTTCTTT.

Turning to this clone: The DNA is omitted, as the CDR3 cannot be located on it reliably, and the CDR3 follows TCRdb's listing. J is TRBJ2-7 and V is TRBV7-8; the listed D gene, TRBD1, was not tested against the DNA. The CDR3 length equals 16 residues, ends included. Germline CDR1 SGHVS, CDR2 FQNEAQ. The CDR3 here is CASSLGDVGGGAPRYF.

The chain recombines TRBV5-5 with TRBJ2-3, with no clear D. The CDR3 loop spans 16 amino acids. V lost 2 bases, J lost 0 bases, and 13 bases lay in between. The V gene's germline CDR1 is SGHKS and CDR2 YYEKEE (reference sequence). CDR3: CASSFGPLTSTDTQYF. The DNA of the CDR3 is TGTGCCAGCAGCTTTGGGCCCCTCACTAGCACAGATACGCAGTATTTT.

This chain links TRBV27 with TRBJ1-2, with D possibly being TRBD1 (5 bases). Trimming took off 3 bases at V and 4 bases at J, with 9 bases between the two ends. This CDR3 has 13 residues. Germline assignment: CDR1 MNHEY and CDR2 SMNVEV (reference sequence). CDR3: CASSFAQGYGYTF. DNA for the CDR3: TGTGCCAGCAGTTTCGCCCAGGGCTATGGCTACACCTTC.

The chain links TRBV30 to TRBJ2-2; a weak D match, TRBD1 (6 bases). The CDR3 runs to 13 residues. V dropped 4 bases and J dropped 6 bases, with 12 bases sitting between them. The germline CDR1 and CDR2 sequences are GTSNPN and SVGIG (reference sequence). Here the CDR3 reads CAWNVRGPGELFF. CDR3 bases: TGTGCCTGGAATGTCAGGGGTCCCGGGGAGCTGTTTTTT.

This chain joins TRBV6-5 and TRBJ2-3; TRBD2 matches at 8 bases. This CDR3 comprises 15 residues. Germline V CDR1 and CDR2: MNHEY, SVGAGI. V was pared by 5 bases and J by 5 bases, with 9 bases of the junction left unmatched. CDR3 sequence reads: CASSASGSSGDTQYF. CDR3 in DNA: TGTGCCAGCAGTGCAAGCGGGAGTAGTGGAGATACGCAGTATTTT.

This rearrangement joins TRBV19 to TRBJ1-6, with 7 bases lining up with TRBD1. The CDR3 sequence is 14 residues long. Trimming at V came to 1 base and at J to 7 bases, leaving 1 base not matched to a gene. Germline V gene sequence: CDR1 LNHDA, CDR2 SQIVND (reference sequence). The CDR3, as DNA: TGTGCCAGTAGTATAGCGACAGGGAATTCACCCCTCCACTTT. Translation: CASSIATGNSPLHF.

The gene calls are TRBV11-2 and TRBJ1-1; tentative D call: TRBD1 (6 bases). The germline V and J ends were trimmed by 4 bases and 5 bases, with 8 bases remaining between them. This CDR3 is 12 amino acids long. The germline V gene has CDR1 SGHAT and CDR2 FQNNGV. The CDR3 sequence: CASSSQGTEAFF. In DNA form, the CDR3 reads TGTGCCAGCAGCTCCCAGGGGACTGAAGCTTTCTTT.

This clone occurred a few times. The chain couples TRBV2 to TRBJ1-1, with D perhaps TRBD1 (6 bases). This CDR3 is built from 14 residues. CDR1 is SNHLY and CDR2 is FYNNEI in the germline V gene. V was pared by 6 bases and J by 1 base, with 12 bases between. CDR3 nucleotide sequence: TGTGCCAGCAGATTTAACAGGGCGAACACTGAAGCTTTCTTT. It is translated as CASRFNRANTEAFF.

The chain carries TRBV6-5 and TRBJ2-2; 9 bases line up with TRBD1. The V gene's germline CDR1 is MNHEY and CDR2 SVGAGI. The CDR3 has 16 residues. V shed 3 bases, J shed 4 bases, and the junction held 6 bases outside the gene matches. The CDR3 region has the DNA TGTGCCAGCAGTTATCCGACAGGGGGGAGCACCGGGGAGCTGTTTTTT. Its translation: CASSYPTGGSTGELFF.

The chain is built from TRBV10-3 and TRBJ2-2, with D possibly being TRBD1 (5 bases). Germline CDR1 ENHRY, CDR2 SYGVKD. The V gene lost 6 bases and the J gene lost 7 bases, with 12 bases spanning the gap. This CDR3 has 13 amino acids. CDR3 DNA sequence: TGTGCCATCAGCGAAGGGGCAGGCGGGGAGCTGTTTTTT. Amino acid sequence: CAISEGAGGELFF.

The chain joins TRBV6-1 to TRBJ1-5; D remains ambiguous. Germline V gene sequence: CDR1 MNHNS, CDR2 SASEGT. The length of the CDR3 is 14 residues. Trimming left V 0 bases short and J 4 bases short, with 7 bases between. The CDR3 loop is CASSEAGGNQPQHF. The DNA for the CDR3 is TGTGCCAGCAGTGAAGCCGGAGGGAATCAGCCCCAGCATTTT.

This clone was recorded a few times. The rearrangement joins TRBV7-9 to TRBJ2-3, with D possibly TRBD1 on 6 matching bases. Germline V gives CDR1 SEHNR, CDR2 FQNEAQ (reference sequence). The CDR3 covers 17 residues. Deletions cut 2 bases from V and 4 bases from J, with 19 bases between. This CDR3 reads CASSLLQTGRSADTQYF. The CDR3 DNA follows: TGTGCCAGCAGCTTACTCCAAACAGGGCGGTCGGCAGATACGCAGTATTTT. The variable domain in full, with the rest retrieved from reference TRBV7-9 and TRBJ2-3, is DTGVSQNPRHKITKRGQNVTFRCDPISEHNRLYWYRQTLGQGPEFLTYFQNEAQLEKSRLLSDRFSAERPKGSFSTLEIQRTEQGDSAMYLCASSLLQTGRSADTQYFGPGTRLTVL.

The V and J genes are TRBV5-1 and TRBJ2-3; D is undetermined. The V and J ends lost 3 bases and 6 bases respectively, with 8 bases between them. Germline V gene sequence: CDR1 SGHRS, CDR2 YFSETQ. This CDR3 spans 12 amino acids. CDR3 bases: TGCGCCAGCAGCTCCGAGATGGATACGCAGTATTTT. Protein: CASSSEMDTQYF.

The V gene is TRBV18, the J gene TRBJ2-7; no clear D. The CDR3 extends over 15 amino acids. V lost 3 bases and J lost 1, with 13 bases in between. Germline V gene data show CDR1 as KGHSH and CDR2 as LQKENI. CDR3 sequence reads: CASSPPSLSSYEQYF. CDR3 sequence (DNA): TGTGCCAGCTCACCCCCCTCGCTATCGTCCTACGAGCAGTACTTC.

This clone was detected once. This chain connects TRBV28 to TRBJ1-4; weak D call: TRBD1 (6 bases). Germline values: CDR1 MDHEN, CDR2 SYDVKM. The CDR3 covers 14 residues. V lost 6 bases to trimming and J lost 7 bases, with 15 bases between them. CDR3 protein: CASRLQGSGEKLFF. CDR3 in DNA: TGTGCCAGCAGGCTCCAGGGGTCAGGTGAAAAACTGTTTTTT.

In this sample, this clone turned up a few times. This CDR3 is CASMSTGSNTEAFF. In nucleotides, the CDR3 is TGTGCCAGCATGTCAACAGGGTCAAACACTGAAGCTTTCTTT. The gene calls are TRBV7-9 and TRBJ1-1; tentative D call: TRBD1 (6 bases). The CDR3 runs 14 residues. CDR1 and CDR2 (germline): SEHNR, FQNEAQ (reference sequence). Trimming removed 7 bases at V and 2 bases at J, with 14 bases between.

CDR3 coding DNA: TGTGCCAGCAGTACCTATCATAGCAATCAGCCCCAGCATTTT. Its translation: CASSTYHSNQPQHF. The gene calls are TRBV27 and TRBJ1-5; D not certain. This CDR3 has 14 residues. V dropped 5 bases and J dropped 0 bases, with 8 bases sitting between them. Germline V gives CDR1 MNHEY, CDR2 SMNVEV (reference sequence).

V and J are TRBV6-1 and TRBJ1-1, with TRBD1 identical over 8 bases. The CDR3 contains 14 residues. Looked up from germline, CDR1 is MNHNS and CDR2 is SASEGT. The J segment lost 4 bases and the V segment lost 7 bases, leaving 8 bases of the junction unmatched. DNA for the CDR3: TGTGCCAGCAAATGGACAGGGCCGATCACTGAAGCTTTCTTT. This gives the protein CASKWTGPITEAFF.

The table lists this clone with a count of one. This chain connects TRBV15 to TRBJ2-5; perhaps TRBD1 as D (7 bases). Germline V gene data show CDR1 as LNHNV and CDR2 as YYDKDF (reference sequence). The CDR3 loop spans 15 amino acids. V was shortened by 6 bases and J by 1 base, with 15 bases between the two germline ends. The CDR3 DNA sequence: TGTGCCACCAGTTTTACAGGGGACTTCCAAGAGACCCAGTACTTC. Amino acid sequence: CATSFTGDFQETQYF.

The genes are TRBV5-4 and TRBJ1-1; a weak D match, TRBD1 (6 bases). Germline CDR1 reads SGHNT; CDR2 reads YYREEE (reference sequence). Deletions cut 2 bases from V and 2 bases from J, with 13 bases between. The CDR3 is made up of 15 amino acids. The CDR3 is CASSFGQGRNTEAFF. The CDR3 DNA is TGTGCCAGCAGCTTTGGTCAGGGGAGAAACACTGAAGCTTTCTTT.

CDR3 in DNA: TGCGCCAGCAGCACTGGACAGGTTCCCCTGGAGCAGTACTTC. Residues: CASSTGQVPLEQYF. The chain recombines TRBV5-1 with TRBJ2-7; 7 nucleotides line up with TRBD1. The V segment lost 4 bases and the J segment 7 bases; nucleotides outside the gene matches: 11. This CDR3 comprises 14 residues. Per germline, CDR1 SGHRS and CDR2 YFSETQ.

Written as DNA, the CDR3 is TGTGCCATCAGCACCCAGGGTACCCTACAAGAGACCCAGTACTTC. The encoded protein is CAISTQGTLQETQYF. The rearrangement links TRBV10-3 to TRBJ2-5; TRBD1 is a possible D gene (5 bases). This CDR3 has 15 amino acids. From germline, CDR1 is ENHRY and CDR2 SYGVKD. Trimming shortened V by 6 bases and J by 2 bases, and 16 bases separated the two germline ends.

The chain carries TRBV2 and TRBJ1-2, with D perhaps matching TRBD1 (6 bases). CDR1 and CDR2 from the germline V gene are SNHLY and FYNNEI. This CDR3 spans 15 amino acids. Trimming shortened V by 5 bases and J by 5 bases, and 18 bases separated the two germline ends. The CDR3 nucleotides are TGTGCCAGCAGTATGGTCCAGGGGTTCAGATATGGCTACACCTTC. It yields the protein CASSMVQGFRYGYTF.

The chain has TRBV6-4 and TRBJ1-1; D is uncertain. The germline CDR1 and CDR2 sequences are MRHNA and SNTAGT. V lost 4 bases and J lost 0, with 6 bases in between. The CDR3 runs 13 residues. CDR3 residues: CASSVTLNTEAFF. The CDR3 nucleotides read TGTGCCAGCAGTGTTACTTTGAACACTGAAGCTTTCTTT.

Written as DNA, the CDR3 is TGTGCCAGCAGCCAAGATTTCGCGGCTGCTGGAAACACCATATATTTT. Encoded protein: CASSQDFAAAGNTIYF. The genes are TRBV4-2 and TRBJ1-3; unclear D gene. V dropped 0 bases and J dropped 2 bases, with 11 bases sitting between them. The germline V gene has CDR1 LGHNA and CDR2 YNFKEQ. The CDR3 extends over 16 amino acids.

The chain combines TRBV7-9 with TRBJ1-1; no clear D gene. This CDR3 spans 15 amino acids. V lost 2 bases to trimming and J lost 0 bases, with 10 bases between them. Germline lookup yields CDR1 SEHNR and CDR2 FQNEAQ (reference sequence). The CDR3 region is CASSLNTFMNTEAFF. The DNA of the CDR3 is TGTGCCAGCAGCTTAAATACATTCATGAACACTGAAGCTTTCTTT.

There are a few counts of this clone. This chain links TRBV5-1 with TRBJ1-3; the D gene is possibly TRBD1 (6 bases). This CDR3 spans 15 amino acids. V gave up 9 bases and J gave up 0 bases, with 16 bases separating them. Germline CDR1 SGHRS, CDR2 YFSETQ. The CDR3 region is CATSAGTSSGNTIYF. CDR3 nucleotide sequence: TGCGCCACTTCCGCCGGGACAAGCTCTGGAAACACCATATATTTT. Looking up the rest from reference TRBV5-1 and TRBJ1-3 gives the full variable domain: KAGVTQTPRYLIKTRGQQVTLSCSPISGHRSVSWYQQTPGQGLQFLFEYFSETQRNKGNFPGRFSGRQFSNSRSEMNVSTLELGDSALYLCATSAGTSSGNTIYFGEGSWLTVV.

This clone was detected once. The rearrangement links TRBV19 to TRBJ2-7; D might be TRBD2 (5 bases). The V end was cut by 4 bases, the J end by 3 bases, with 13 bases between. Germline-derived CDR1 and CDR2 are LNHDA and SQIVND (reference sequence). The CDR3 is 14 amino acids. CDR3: CASSKLPGYYEQYF. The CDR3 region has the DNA TGTGCCAGTAGTAAGTTGCCGGGGTACTACGAGCAGTACTTC.